This T cell receptor beta chain is drawn from a study of cytomegalovirus exposure and HLA in healthy donors. Data came from immunoSEQ multiplex PCR; TCRdb stores just in-frame clones and leaves some out. There are about 74,000 clones in the sample; 94% occur only once, and roughly 1.6% lies in the top ten. The TCR sequence derives from a man between 18 and 35 years old in good health and CMV-seropositive. The source material was PBMCs.

The CDR3 sequence: CASSRDRGSVQPQHF. CDR3 nucleotide sequence: TGTGCCAGCAGTCGGGACAGGGGGAGCGTTCAGCCCCAGCATTTT. The chain employs TRBV6-1 and TRBJ1-5, with TRBD1 identical over 11 bases. The CDR3 spans 15 residues. Germline V gene data show CDR1 as MNHNS and CDR2 as SASEGT. With 5 bases clipped from V and 6 bases from J, the junction kept 6 bases outside the gene matches.